The entry below describes one TCR beta chain. Its antigen is unidentified. Isolation of CD4+ naive, central memory, regulatory and stem cell-like memory cells was achieved by sorting via CD45RO/CCR7/CD25/CD127/CD95/CD27. Expressed TCRB transcripts were sequenced because the entire RNA isolate underwent reverse transcription. Sequenced by immunoSEQ multiplex PCR; TCRdb stores in-frame clones only, minus some. The sample has about 140,000 clones, roughly 7.2% seen once. Trimming pared 0 bases from V and 7 bases from J, leaving 10 bases between. The CDR3 runs 13 residues. Germline V gene sequence: CDR1 GTSNPN, CDR2 SVGIG (reference sequence). This sample is part of a study of beta chain features in type 1 diabetes. The study, taken as a whole, reports: A moderate, significant TCRB CDR3 shortening appeared in type 1 diabetes across four CD4+ subsets.

The J gene is TRBJ2-4, the V gene TRBV30, with D maybe TRBD1 (6 bases). The source is a woman aged 30 to 39 in good health. Source material: central memory CD4+ T cells from blood. CDR3 sequence: CAWSVQGGNIQYF. The CDR3, as DNA: TGTGCCTGGAGTGTACAGGGTGGGAACATTCAGTACTTC.